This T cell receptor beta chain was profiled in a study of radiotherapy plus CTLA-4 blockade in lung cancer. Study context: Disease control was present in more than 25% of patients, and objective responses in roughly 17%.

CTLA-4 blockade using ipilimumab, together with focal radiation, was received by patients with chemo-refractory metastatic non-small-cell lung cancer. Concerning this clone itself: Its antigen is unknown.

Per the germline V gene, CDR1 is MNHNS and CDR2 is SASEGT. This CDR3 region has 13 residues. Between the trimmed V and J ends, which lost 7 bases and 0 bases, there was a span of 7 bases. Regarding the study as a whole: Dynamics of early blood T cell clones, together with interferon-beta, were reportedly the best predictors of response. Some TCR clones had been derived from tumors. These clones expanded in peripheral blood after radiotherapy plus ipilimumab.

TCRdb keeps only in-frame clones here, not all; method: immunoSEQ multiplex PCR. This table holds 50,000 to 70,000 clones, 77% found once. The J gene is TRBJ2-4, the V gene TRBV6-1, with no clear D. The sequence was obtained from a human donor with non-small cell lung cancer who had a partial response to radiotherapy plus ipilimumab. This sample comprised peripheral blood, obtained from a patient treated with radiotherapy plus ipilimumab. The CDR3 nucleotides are TGTGCCAGCACGAGTCTAGCCAAAAACATTCAGTACTTC. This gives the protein CASTSLAKNIQYF.